The clone carrying this TCR beta chain was detected once. The antigen remains unidentified. This entry belongs to a study of T cell responses to AZD1222 COVID-19 vaccine. Whole-study findings and limits: CD4 TCRs associated with vaccination spanned spike, dominating at 160-218 and 743-854. The donors showed a predominance of white British ancestry and of females, with possible underestimation of clonal diversity.

The method was immunoSEQ multiplex PCR; TCRdb's version includes in-frame clones alone and lacks a portion of them. The sample shows 100,000 to 140,000 clones, around 93% of them seen only once. Germline V gene data show CDR1 as SGHTA and CDR2 as FQGNSA. J lost 8 bases, V lost 1 base, and 9 bases had no gene match. The CDR3 is made up of 16 amino acids. This material consisted of peripheral blood, taken 28 days after the second AZD1222 dose. The rearrangement joins TRBV7-2 to TRBJ2-1, with 9 bases identical to TRBD2. The receptor was derived from an adult who received the AZD1222 COVID-19 vaccine. The CDR3 loop reads CASSLESVAGADEQFF. CDR3 bases: TGTGCCAGCAGCTTAGAGTCGGTAGCGGGAGCGGATGAGCAGTTCTTC.